The entry below gives a single TCR beta chain sequence along with its context. Its binding antigen is unknown. This CDR3 fails to terminate in the conserved phenylalanine or tryptophan, so it likely reflects a read error. It is unclear where the CDR3 begins or ends on the DNA, so no DNA is shown, and the CDR3 is as TCRdb lists it. This sample was included in a study of Graves' ophthalmopathy and Graves' hyperthyroidism (dated by TCRdb to the late 2010s). Turning to the overall study: Stable hyperthyroidism was defined as no progression to ophthalmopathy within 18 months of follow-up. Following sample collection, hyperthyroidism patients were given methimazole at a starting dose of 30 mg daily, and ophthalmopathy patients were given high-dose intravenous methylprednisolone. T-cell repertoires of thyroid tissue and blood were compared in over five hyperthyroidism patients. To explore V-J signatures that distinguish ophthalmopathy from hyperthyroidism, a discovery set of 100 patients was enrolled, made up of 40 to 45 with ophthalmopathy and roughly 57 with stable hyperthyroidism. The study used signatures of the TCR beta repertoire to tell Graves' ophthalmopathy apart from Graves' hyperthyroidism and to predict which patients would progress to ophthalmopathy. In total, 135 blood samples were TCR-sequenced: approximately 42 ophthalmopathy, roughly 77 hyperthyroidism and approximately 17 hyperthyroidism-to-ophthalmopathy patients. An independent validation cohort was composed of some 18 hyperthyroidism patients and about 17 patients who later progressed from hyperthyroidism to ophthalmopathy. The research as a whole found: Most of the expanded thyroid clonotypes with a frequency above 0.001 were also detected in blood, and it was suggested that the thyroid immune response may be reflected by blood repertoires. Sample size was not predetermined statistically, and investigators were not blinded to group allocation. The 13-signature model separated ophthalmopathy from stable hyperthyroidism with around 90% sensitivity and around 81% specificity in cross-validation, and 80%/75% in the test set. In validation, the model predicted ophthalmopathy progression with more than 70% sensitivity and about 77% specificity; some 13 predicted patients were CT-confirmed with GO in a median of 6.5 months.

Hyperthyroidism patients were newly diagnosed, were aged 18 to 65 years, and had a disease duration under 2 months. Anyone with other autoimmune diseases, uncontrolled infections, pregnancy or lactation was excluded from the study. Clinical symptoms, serum thyroxine, TRAb, thyroid ultrasound and orbital computed tomography were used for diagnosis. Total RNA was extracted with Trizol reagent and quality-checked on an Agilent 2100 Bioanalyzer. The CDR3 has 8 residues if both end residues are counted. For repertoire sequencing, the TCR beta CDR3 regions were amplified from RNA transcripts. The first round of RT-PCR was done with HTBI primers and the Qiagen OneStep RT-PCR kit, and was followed by a second round of multiplex PCR, then size selection and purification. Libraries were sequenced on an Illumina HiSeq2000 using paired-end 100 bp reads. From the authors' description of their analysis: SOAPnuke was used to process the reads, removing any read that contained adapters or uncalled bases, had a mean Phred below 15, or lacked an exact match to the constant primer or identifier. COPE v1.2.5 was used to merge high-quality paired reads. Each unique nucleotide sequence was treated as a clonotype, and MiTCR v1.1 was used to align the clonotypes to the IMGT TRB V, D and J references. The analysis was limited to V-J combinations with a frequency above 0.0001, which together covered about 99% of the repertoires. For each V-J combination, a TCR clonal expansion and chaos score was defined as the ratio of F50 clonal expansion to chaos observed in the TCRdist matrix. Welch's t-statistics and random forest were used to reduce the features to about 12 V-J combinations, which were then used as input to a naive Bayes classifier. The similarity between thyroid and blood repertoires was quantified using the Morisita-Horn index. Starting from the raw public reads, TCRdb applied fastp trimming at Q25, assembled clones with MiXCR and retained in-frame beta chains. Each CDR3 protein appears once, grouped with its most common genes and DNA. The V and J calls come from TCRdb's annotation, not from the publication. Across this sample there are 900,000 to 1,200,000 distinct CDR3 sequences, with less than 45% seen only once. The ten largest clones take up over 8.5% of the sample.

Specimen: peripheral blood or thyroid tissue (not recorded which). This TCR came from an adult man with Graves' hyperthyroidism. The rearrangement combines TRBV12-3 or TRBV12-4 with TRBJ2-7. The CDR3 reads CASSLSGA.